A selection of T cell receptor beta chains follows, all from one sample in a study of blood T cell repertoires in COVID-19. Data came from immunoSEQ multiplex PCR; TCRdb stores just in-frame clones and leaves some out. The repertoire consists of 90,000 to 140,000 clones, with 65% to 80% occurring once and the leading ten covering approximately 19%. The sequencing input was peripheral blood. Receptors were obtained from a woman in her 70s with acute or convalescent COVID-19. Both conserved end residues are part of each CDR3. A D gene is named only where the DNA matches it firmly. Not every row has a clone size; where given, it reads once, few, many or a size class.

clone_size j_call v_call d_call cdr3_aa cdr3_nt
- TRBJ2-5 TRBV27 TRBD2 CASRTSGGETQYF TGTGCCAGCAGGACTAGCGGGGGAGAGACCCAGTACTTC
- TRBJ2-1 TRBV28 TRBD2 CASSWGERGAPGEQFF TGTGCCAGCAGTTGGGGAGAGCGGGGGGCCCCCGGTGAGCAGTTCTTC
- TRBJ1-6 TRBV7-8 - CASSLAGAPSPLHF TGTGCCAGCAGCTTAGCAGGGGCACCTTCACCCCTCCACTTT
- TRBJ1-4 TRBV2 - CASSEGGDGGEKLFF TGTGCCAGCAGTGAGGGGGGGGATGGCGGTGAAAAACTGTTTTTT
- TRBJ2-2 TRBV6-1 TRBD1 CASSGRRGGANTGELFF TGTGCCAGCAGTGGGAGGAGAGGGGGCGCGAACACCGGGGAGCTGTTTTTT
- TRBJ2-5 TRBV5-1 - CASSPVTGQETQYF TGCGCCAGCAGCCCAGTAACAGGGCAAGAGACCCAGTACTTC
- TRBJ2-2 TRBV29-1 - CSVFTGGYPGELFF TGCAGCGTTTTTACCGGAGGGTACCCCGGGGAGCTGTTTTTT
- TRBJ1-4 TRBV3-1/TRBV3-2 TRBD1 CASSQGGDRFNEKLFF TGTGCCAGCAGCCAAGGAGGGGACAGATTCAATGAAAAACTGTTTTTT
few TRBJ1-3 TRBV28 - CASSSGSRSGDTIYF TGTGCCAGCAGTTCCGGGAGCCGGTCTGGGGACACCATATATTTT
once TRBJ1-3 TRBV25-1 - CASRSAPGLDTIYF TGTGCCAGCCGTTCTGCCCCCGGTTTGGACACCATATATTTT
- TRBJ2-2 TRBV7-9 TRBD1 CASSPTGGASGELFF TGTGCCAGCAGCCCGACAGGGGGCGCGTCCGGGGAGCTGTTTTTT
- TRBJ1-2 TRBV3-1/TRBV3-2 TRBD1 CASSPRTGIYGYTF TGTGCCAGCAGCCCTAGGACAGGGATATATGGCTACACCTTC
- TRBJ2-1 TRBV24-1 TRBD1 CATSPSDRGSYNEQFF TGTGCCACCAGCCCCTCGGACAGGGGATCCTACAATGAGCAGTTCTTC
- TRBJ1-4 TRBV3-1/TRBV3-2 TRBD1 CASSQGQGRNEKLFF TGTGCCAGCAGCCAAGGACAGGGGCGGAATGAAAAACTGTTTTTT
- TRBJ1-3 TRBV9 - CASSVEVGGVGGNTIYF TGTGCCAGCAGCGTAGAGGTTGGAGGGGTAGGCGGAAACACCATATATTTT
- TRBJ2-3 TRBV19 TRBD2 CASSYGAGGRTDTQYF TGTGCCAGTAGTTATGGGGCGGGGGGACGCACAGATACGCAGTATTTT
- TRBJ2-1 TRBV12-3/TRBV12-4 TRBD1 CASTPGTDNEQFF TGTGCCAGCACCCCTGGGACAGACAATGAGCAGTTCTTC
- TRBJ2-2 TRBV7-9 TRBD1 CASSFPRDRGATGELFF TGTGCCAGCAGCTTTCCAAGGGACAGGGGTGCCACCGGGGAGCTGTTTTTT
- TRBJ2-2 TRBV19 TRBD1 CASRPGGVTGELFF TGTGCCAGTAGGCCAGGGGGTGTCACCGGGGAGCTGTTTTTT
- TRBJ1-2 TRBV9 TRBD1 CASSATQGSSYGYTF TGTGCCAGCAGCGCAACACAGGGGTCCAGCTATGGCTACACCTTC
- TRBJ1-6 TRBV30 TRBD1 CAWSARDRVLSLHF TGTGCCTGGAGTGCCCGGGACAGGGTATTGTCCCTCCACTTT
few TRBJ1-5 TRBV7-9 TRBD1 CASSLQGDSNQPQHF TGTGCCAGCAGCTTACAGGGGGATAGCAATCAGCCCCAGCATTTT
- TRBJ2-7 TRBV19 - CASSIFGQGEQYF TGTGCCAGTAGTATTTTTGGGCAGGGCGAGCAGTACTTC
- TRBJ1-1 TRBV5-1 TRBD1 CASSPEGDRARMNTEAFF TGCGCCAGCAGTCCGGAAGGGGACAGGGCCCGGATGAACACTGAAGCTTTCTTT
- TRBJ1-6 TRBV7-9 TRBD1 CASSLEGAGTVQSLHF TGTGCCAGCAGCTTAGAAGGCGCCGGGACAGTCCAATCCCTCCACTTT
few TRBJ1-2 TRBV6-1 - CASSEQGGGYGYTF TGTGCCAGCAGTGAACAGGGCGGAGGGTATGGCTACACCTTC
- TRBJ1-1 TRBV5-8 TRBD1 CASSLAWTGGAFF TGTGCCAGCAGCTTGGCCTGGACAGGGGGAGCTTTCTTT
- TRBJ1-5 TRBV6-5 - CASSYSIEANQPQHF TGTGCCAGCAGTTACTCGATAGAGGCAAATCAGCCCCAGCATTTT
- TRBJ1-2 TRBV24-1 TRBD1 CATSGDRGRGDYGYTF TGTGCCACCAGTGGTGACAGGGGCCGTGGGGACTATGGCTACACCTTC
- TRBJ2-1 TRBV9 - CASSVVPNSYNEQFF TGTGCCAGCAGCGTAGTACCTAACTCCTACAATGAGCAGTTCTTC
- TRBJ2-5 TRBV4-2 - CASSQEVSVRGRYETQYF TGTGCCAGCAGCCAAGAGGTTTCGGTCCGGGGGAGGTATGAGACCCAGTACTTC
few TRBJ1-1 TRBV30 - CAWSEVGNTEAFF TGTGCCTGGAGCGAGGTCGGGAACACTGAAGCTTTCTTT
- TRBJ2-3 TRBV4-3 TRBD2 CASSLSTSGTDTQYF TGCGCCAGCAGCCTCTCGACTAGCGGAACAGATACGCAGTATTTT
- TRBJ2-2 TRBV7-8 TRBD1 CASSPKYLGTGTNTGELFF TGTGCCAGCAGCCCGAAATACCTCGGGACAGGCACGAACACCGGGGAGCTGTTTTTT
- TRBJ2-7 TRBV19 TRBD1 CASSLTGSYEQYF TGTGCCAGTAGCTTGACAGGGTCCTACGAGCAGTACTTC
many TRBJ1-2 TRBV12-3/TRBV12-4 - CALSRNRANGYTF TGTGCCCTCTCTAGGAACAGGGCAAATGGCTACACCTTC
- TRBJ2-3 TRBV18 TRBD1 CASSRLTGATDTQYF TGTGCCAGCTCACGATTAACAGGGGCTACAGATACGCAGTATTTT